Below, one T cell receptor (beta chain) is given with its context. V was pared by 1 base and J by 2 bases, with 9 bases between. Germline-derived CDR1 and CDR2 are MGHRA and YSYEKL. This CDR3 spans 14 amino acids. This record comes from a study of control samples from healthy donors and cancer patients. The data were produced by immunoSEQ multiplex PCR, yet TCRdb's version contains in-frame clones alone and is incomplete. The sample has 150,000 or so clones; 85% to 95% are singletons. This chain connects TRBV4-1 to TRBJ2-7, with D hard to call. The sequenced material came from blood. This clonotype was sampled from a woman aged 40 to 50 in good health. CDR3: CASSQVTAAYEQYF. CDR3 bases: TGCGCCAGCAGCCAAGTAACAGCCGCCTACGAGCAGTACTTC.